This entry features one T cell receptor (beta chain) sequence. Germline V lookup: CDR1 MDHEN, CDR2 SYDVKM. The ends were cut back, 5 bases at V and 3 bases at J, with 23 bases in the middle. The CDR3 runs 17 residues. The data belong to a study of blood T cells in healthy people across ages. PCR was performed a second time for about 7 to 11 cycles using a sample-barcoded 5' primer and a J-beta primer mix. TCRdb itself ran the 5' RACE reads through MiXCR, one entry per CDR3 protein. Among hundreds of thousands of distinct CDR3 sequences listed, 40% to 50% were seen once. The rearrangement uses TRBV28 and TRBJ2-7; tentatively, D is TRBD1 (6 bases). The TCR sequence derives from a man aged 55 to 70 in good health. The sample comprised blood. The CDR3 sequence: CASSPVFGGNGYYEQYF. DNA for the CDR3: TGTGCCAGCAGTCCCGTTTTTGGGGGCAATGGGTACTACGAGCAGTACTTC.